The 15 T cell receptor beta chains listed next were all sequenced from one sample in a study of T cells in Graves' hyperthyroidism and ophthalmopathy. Using RNA transcripts as the source, TCR beta CDR3 regions were amplified. When the TCR CDR3 underwent first-round RT-PCR, the HTBI primer set was used. TCRdb re-derived calls from the multiplex PCR reads in MiXCR, one entry per CDR3 protein. The top ten clones hold over 30% of a sample with 600,000 to 650,000 distinct CDR3 sequences, about a fifth of them seen once. Sequenced material: blood. These receptors were collected from a young man with Graves' ophthalmopathy.

The sample holds many counts of this clonotype. V usage is TRBV7-2 and J usage is TRBJ2-3; 8 bases fit TRBD2. The CDR3 has 13 residues. Looked up from germline, CDR1 is SGHTA and CDR2 is FQGNSA. With 4 bases clipped from V and 5 bases from J, the junction kept 2 bases outside the gene matches. Written as DNA, the CDR3 is TGTGCCAGCAGCTCGGGACTAGGAGATACGCAGTATTTT. It translates to CASSSGLGDTQYF.

This clonotype came up a few times. The J gene is TRBJ1-1, the V gene TRBV7-8; 7 bases match TRBD1. CDR3 length: 14 residues. Trimming took 2 bases from V and 7 from J; bases not matched to a gene: 7. Germline lookup yields CDR1 SGHVS and CDR2 FQNEAQ. As DNA, the CDR3 is TGTGCCAGCAGCTTAAATCAGGGGGAGGGTGAAGCTTTCTTT. This sequence encodes CASSLNQGEGEAFF. Drawing the rest from reference TRBV7-8 and TRBJ1-1, the complete variable domain is GAGVSQSPRYKVAKRGQDVALRCDPISGHVSLFWYQQALGQGPEFLTYFQNEAQLDKSGLPSDRFFAERPEGSVSTLKIQRTQQEDSAVYLCASSLNQGEGEAFFGQGTRLTVV.

This clonotype has a handful of counts. The chain links TRBV12-3 or TRBV12-4 to TRBJ2-7; TRBD2 is a possible D gene (5 bases). The V gene lost 0 bases and the J gene lost 8 bases, with 11 bases spanning the gap. The CDR3 has 13 amino acids. The CDR3 loop is CASSLAGVNKQYF. Here the CDR3 DNA reads TGTGCCAGCAGTTTAGCGGGAGTCAACAAGCAGTACTTC.

As regards this clonotype: This likely comes from a read error, as the CDR3 has no conserved phenylalanine or tryptophan at its end. The J gene is TRBJ2-7, the V gene TRBV30; D remains unclear. V was cut by 0 bases and J by 5 bases, with 5 bases left in between. This CDR3 region has 11 residues. In germline, CDR1 is GTSNPN, CDR2 SVGIG (reference sequence). This CDR3 reads CAWSVQNEQYL. The CDR3 DNA is TGTGCCTGGAGTGTTCAAAACGAGCAGTACCTC.

The V gene is TRBV20-1, the J gene TRBJ1-5; 7 bases agree with TRBD1. The CDR3 is 12 amino acids. The J segment lost 7 bases and the V segment lost 4 bases, leaving 4 bases of the junction unmatched. The germline V gene has CDR1 DFQATT and CDR2 SNEGSKA (reference sequence). DNA for the CDR3: TGCAGTGCTAACAGGGGAACACAGCCCCAGCATTTT. Protein: CSANRGTQPQHF.

This clonotype turned up a few times. The chain uses TRBV7-2 and TRBJ2-3; D may correspond to TRBD1 or TRBD2 (5 bases each). Germline V gene sequence: CDR1 SGHTA, CDR2 FQGNSA. V was shortened by 3 bases and J by 2 bases, with 18 bases between the two germline ends. CDR3 size: 17 residues. The CDR3 region is CASSFGTNLPYTDTQYF. As DNA, the CDR3 is TGTGCCAGCAGCTTCGGGACCAACCTTCCGTACACAGATACGCAGTATTTT. The whole variable domain, remainder taken from reference TRBV7-2 and TRBJ2-3, is GAGVSQSPSNKVTEKGKDVELRCDPISGHTALYWYRQSLGQGLEFLIYFQGNSAPDKSGLPSDRFSAERTGGSVSTLTIQRTQQEDSAVYLCASSFGTNLPYTDTQYFGPGTRLTVL.

This clonotype was picked up a small number of times. The CDR3 reads CASSAGRLFEAFF. The CDR3 nucleotides read TGTGCCAGCAGCGCGGGACGGCTCTTTGAAGCTTTCTTT. The chain couples TRBV5-6 to TRBJ1-1, with D maybe TRBD1 (5 bases). The CDR3 spans 13 residues. From germline, CDR1 is SGHDT and CDR2 YYEEEE. The V and J ends lost 4 bases and 7 bases respectively, with 14 bases between them. Combining the CDR3 with reference TRBV5-6 and TRBJ1-1 gives the whole variable domain DAGVTQSPTHLIKTRGQQVTLRCSPKSGHDTVSWYQQALGQGPQFIFQYYEEEERQRGNFPDRFSGHQFPNYSSELNVNALLLGDSALYLCASSAGRLFEAFFGQGTRLTVV.

This clonotype was detected many times. The chain has TRBV30 and TRBJ2-1, with D possibly TRBD2 on 5 matching bases. Germline-derived CDR1 and CDR2 are GTSNPN and SVGIG (reference sequence). This CDR3 is built from 12 residues. Between the trimmed V and J ends, which lost 2 bases and 7 bases, there was a span of 9 bases. The CDR3: CAWSPRRNEQFF. As DNA, the CDR3 is TGTGCCTGGAGTCCCCGGAGGAATGAGCAGTTCTTC.

The V and J genes are TRBV6-1 and TRBJ2-1, with TRBD2 matching 9 bases. The CDR3 contains 18 residues. J lost 9 bases, V lost 0 bases, and 15 bases had no gene match. Germline V gene lookup returns CDR1 MNHNS and CDR2 SASEGT. This CDR3 is CASSEALVAGEVWGEQFF. The CDR3 nucleotides read TGTGCCAGCAGTGAAGCGCTGGTAGCGGGAGAAGTATGGGGTGAGCAGTTCTTC.

This clonotype was detected a few times. V and J are TRBV18 and TRBJ2-4, with TRBD1 identical over 7 bases. This CDR3 is built from 16 residues. CDR1 is KGHSH, CDR2 LQKENI, per germline. V lost 4 bases and J lost 0; bases outside the gene matches: 6. This chain's CDR3 is CASSLPGQIAKNIQYF. For the CDR3, the DNA is TGTGCCAGCTCACTACCGGGACAGATAGCCAAAAACATTCAGTACTTC.

This clonotype was detected many times. The chain's CDR3 is CSARHVGGVEQFF. CDR3 sequence (DNA): TGCAGTGCTAGGCACGTCGGGGGCGTAGAGCAGTTCTTC. This chain connects TRBV20-1 to TRBJ2-1; D possibly matches TRBD1 or TRBD2 (6 bases each). The CDR3 sequence is 13 residues long. V was clipped by 3 bases and J by 10 bases, with 16 bases between them. Looked up from germline, CDR1 is DFQATT and CDR2 is SNEGSKA (reference sequence).

The chain carries TRBV6-1 and TRBJ2-7; 8 nucleotides line up with TRBD1. J lost 4 bases, V lost 4 bases, and 6 bases had no gene match. The CDR3 has 14 residues. The germline V gene encodes CDR1 MNHNS and CDR2 SASEGT. The CDR3: CASSGGTGLYEQYF. CDR3 in DNA: TGTGCCAGCAGTGGCGGGACAGGTTTATACGAGCAGTACTTC.

This clonotype was detected a few times. V is TRBV28 and J is TRBJ1-3; weak D call: TRBD1 (5 bases). Germline lookup yields CDR1 MDHEN and CDR2 SYDVKM. CDR3 length: 14 residues. V was cut by 5 bases and J by 0 bases, with 8 bases left in between. The CDR3 here is CASSRGHSGNTIYF. CDR3 coding DNA: TGTGCCAGCAGTCGGGGCCACTCTGGAAACACCATATATTTT. The complete variable domain, with remaining parts taken from reference TRBV28 and TRBJ1-3, reads DVKVTQSSRYLVKRTGEKVFLECVQDMDHENMFWYRQDPGLGLRLIYFSYDVKMKEKGDIPEGYSVSREKKERFSLILESASTNQTSMYLCASSRGHSGNTIYFGEGSWLTVV.

This clonotype has just a few counts. This sequence joins TRBV29-1 and TRBJ2-3; TRBD2 agrees at 11 bases. J was trimmed by 7 bases and V by 5 bases; bases with no gene match: 14. Germline-derived CDR1 and CDR2 are SQVTM and ANQGSEA. The CDR3 has 16 residues. This chain's CDR3 is CSVRGQTSGSEHTQYF. As DNA, the CDR3 is TGCAGCGTTCGGGGTCAAACTAGCGGGAGTGAGCATACGCAGTATTTT.

Ten or more counts support this clonotype. The chain is built from TRBV7-3 and TRBJ2-1; D call uncertain. This CDR3 has 15 amino acids. With 2 bases removed from V and 0 bases from J, the gap between germline ends came to 8 bases. Germline V CDR1 and CDR2: SGHTA, FQGTGA. CDR3 sequence (DNA): TGTGCCAGCAGCTTAGGCATCGGCTCCTACAATGAGCAGTTCTTC. Its protein is CASSLGIGSYNEQFF.